This paragraph covers one T cell receptor beta chain sequence. What it binds is unknown. The data were taken from a study of CD8+CD57+ T cells in acquired aplastic anemia. Across the whole study: When averaged, DNA from sorted CD4+ and CD8+ cells came to approximately 3.2 ug. Notes on the study in general: Patients and healthy controls showed no significant CD8+ Simpson's diversity difference. Patients shared 25 to 30 CD8+ CDR3 sequences with controls.

For CDR3 and TCR beta VDJ profiling, genomic DNA was the template used. TCRdb reanalysed the reads using MiXCR and keeps one entry per CDR3 protein. This sample yields 65,000 or so distinct CDR3 sequences, of which around 50% are seen a single time; around 2.3% belongs to the top ten. Unmatched junction bases numbered 2, after V lost 6 bases and J lost 3 bases. CDR1 is ENHRY and CDR2 is SYGVKD in the germline V gene. This CDR3 contains 14 residues. The sample taken for sequencing was sorted CD4+, CD8+, or CD8+CD57+ T cells (not recorded which) from PBMCs. The clonotype was recovered from a human donor in good health, serving as a control. The chain carries TRBV10-3 and TRBJ2-2; 9 nucleotides match TRBD1. CDR3 loop: CAIRRDRDTGELFF. CDR3 DNA: TGTGCCATCAGGCGGGACAGGGACACCGGGGAGCTGTTTTTT.